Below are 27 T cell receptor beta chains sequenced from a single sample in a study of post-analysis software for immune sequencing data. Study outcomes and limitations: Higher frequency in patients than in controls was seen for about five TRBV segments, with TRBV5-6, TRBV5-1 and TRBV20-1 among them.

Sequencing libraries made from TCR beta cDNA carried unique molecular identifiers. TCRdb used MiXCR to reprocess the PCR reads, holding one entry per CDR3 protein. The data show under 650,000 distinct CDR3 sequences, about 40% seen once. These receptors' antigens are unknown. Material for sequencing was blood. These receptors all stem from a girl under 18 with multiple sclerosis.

The CDR3 is CSATGQDATNEKLFF. The CDR3 region has the DNA TGCAGTGCTACAGGACAGGATGCAACTAATGAAAAACTGTTTTTT. V usage is TRBV20-1 and J usage is TRBJ1-4, with TRBD1 matching 7 bases. J gave up 0 bases and V 4 bases, and 5 bases lay outside the gene matches. CDR1 is DFQATT, CDR2 SNEGSKA, per germline (reference sequence). This CDR3 spans 15 amino acids.

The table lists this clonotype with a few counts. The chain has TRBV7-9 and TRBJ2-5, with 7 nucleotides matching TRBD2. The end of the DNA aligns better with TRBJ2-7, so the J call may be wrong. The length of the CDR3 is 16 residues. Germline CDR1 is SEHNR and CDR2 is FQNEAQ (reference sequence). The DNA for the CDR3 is TGTGCCAGCAGTATAAACCCGCAGCGGGGACTCTACGAGCAGTACTTC. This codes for CASSINPQRGLYEQYF.

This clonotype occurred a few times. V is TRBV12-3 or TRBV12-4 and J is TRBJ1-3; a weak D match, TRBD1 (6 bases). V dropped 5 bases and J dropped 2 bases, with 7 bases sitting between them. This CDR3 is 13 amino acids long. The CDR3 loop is CASSTGPGNTIYF. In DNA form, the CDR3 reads TGTGCCAGCAGTACAGGGCCTGGAAACACCATATATTTT.

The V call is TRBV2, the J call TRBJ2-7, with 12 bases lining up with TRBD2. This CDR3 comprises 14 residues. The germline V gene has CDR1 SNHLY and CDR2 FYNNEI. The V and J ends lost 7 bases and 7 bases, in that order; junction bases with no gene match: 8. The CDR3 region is CASNGGGTSGEQYF. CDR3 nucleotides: TGTGCCAGCAACGGAGGTGGGACTAGCGGGGAGCAGTACTTC.

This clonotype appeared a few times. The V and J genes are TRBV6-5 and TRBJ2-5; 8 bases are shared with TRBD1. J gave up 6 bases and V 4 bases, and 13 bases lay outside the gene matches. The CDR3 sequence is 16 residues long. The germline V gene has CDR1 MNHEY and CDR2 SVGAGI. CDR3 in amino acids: CASSFSIPGGSKTQYF. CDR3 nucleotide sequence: TGTGCCAGCAGTTTTTCCATTCCAGGGGGCTCGAAGACCCAGTACTTC.

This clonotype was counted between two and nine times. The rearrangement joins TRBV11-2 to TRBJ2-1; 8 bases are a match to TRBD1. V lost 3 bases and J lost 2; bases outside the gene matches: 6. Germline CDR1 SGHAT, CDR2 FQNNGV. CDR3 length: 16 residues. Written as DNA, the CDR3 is TGTGCCAGCAGCTTTCGGGACAGGTTAACCTACAATGAGCAGTTCTTC. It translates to CASSFRDRLTYNEQFF.

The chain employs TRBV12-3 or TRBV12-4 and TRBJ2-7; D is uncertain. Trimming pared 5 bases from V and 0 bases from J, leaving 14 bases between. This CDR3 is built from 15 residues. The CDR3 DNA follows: TGTGCCAGCAGTCCGGACCGCGGATACTCCTACGAGCAGTACTTC. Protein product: CASSPDRGYSYEQYF.

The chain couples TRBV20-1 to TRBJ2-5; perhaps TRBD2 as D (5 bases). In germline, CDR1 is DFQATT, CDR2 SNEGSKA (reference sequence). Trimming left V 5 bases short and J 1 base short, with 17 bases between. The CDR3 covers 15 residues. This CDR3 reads CSAGLARSPQETQYF. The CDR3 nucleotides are TGCAGTGCTGGGTTAGCGCGCAGTCCCCAAGAGACCCAGTACTTC.

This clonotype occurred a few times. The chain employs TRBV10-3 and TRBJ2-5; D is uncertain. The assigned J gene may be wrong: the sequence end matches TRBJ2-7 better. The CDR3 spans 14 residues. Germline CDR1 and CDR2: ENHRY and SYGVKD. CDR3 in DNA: TGTGCCATCAGTGATGTATTAACGGACTACGAGCAGTACTTC. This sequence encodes CAISDVLTDYEQYF.

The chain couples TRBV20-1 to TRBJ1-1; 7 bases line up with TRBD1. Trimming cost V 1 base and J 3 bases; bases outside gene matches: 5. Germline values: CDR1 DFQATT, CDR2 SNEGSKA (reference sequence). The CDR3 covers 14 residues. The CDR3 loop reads CSARAPQGDTEAFF. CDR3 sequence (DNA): TGCAGTGCTAGAGCCCCCCAGGGGGACACTGAAGCTTTCTTT.

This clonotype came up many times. The CDR3 protein is CASSLGGDTDTQYF. The CDR3 DNA sequence: TGTGCCAGCAGCCTCGGGGGGGACACAGATACGCAGTATTTT. The V gene is TRBV6-5, the J gene TRBJ2-3; TRBD2 matches at 8 bases. Germline assignment: CDR1 MNHEY and CDR2 SVGAGI. This CDR3 region has 14 residues. J was trimmed by 2 bases and V by 6 bases; bases with no gene match: 4.

CDR3 DNA sequence: TGTGCCAGCAGTTTCGGCGGGCAGAGCACCGGGGAGCTGTTTTTT. It encodes CASSFGGQSTGELFF. J is TRBJ2-2 and V is TRBV27, with a possible D match to TRBD2 (5 bases). Germline V gene data show CDR1 as MNHEY and CDR2 as SMNVEV (reference sequence). V was clipped by 3 bases and J by 4 bases, with 12 bases between them. The CDR3 spans 15 residues.

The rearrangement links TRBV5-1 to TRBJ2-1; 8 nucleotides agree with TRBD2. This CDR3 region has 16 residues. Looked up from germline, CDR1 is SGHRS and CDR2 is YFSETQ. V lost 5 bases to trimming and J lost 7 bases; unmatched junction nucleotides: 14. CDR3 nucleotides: TGCGCCAGCAGATACCGAAGCGGGGGAAGTGCGAATGAGCAGTTCTTC. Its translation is CASRYRSGGSANEQFF.

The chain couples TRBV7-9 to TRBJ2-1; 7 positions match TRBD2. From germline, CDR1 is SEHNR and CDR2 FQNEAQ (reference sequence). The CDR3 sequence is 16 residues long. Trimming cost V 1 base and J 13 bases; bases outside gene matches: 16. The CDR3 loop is CASSLVGGLEQSKQFF. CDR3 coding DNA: TGTGCCAGCAGCTTAGTGGGAGGGCTTGAGCAATCGAAACAGTTCTTC.

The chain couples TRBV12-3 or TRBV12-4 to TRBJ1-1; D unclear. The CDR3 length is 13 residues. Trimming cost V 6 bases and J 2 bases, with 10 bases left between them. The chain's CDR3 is CASSPAFNTEAFF. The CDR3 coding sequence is TGTGCCAGCAGCCCGGCCTTTAACACTGAAGCTTTCTTT.

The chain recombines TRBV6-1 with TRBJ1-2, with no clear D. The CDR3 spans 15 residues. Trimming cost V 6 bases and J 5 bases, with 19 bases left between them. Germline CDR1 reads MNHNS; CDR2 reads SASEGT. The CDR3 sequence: CASRESSGFIYGYTF. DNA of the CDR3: TGTGCCAGCAGGGAGTCCTCGGGGTTTATTTATGGCTACACCTTC.

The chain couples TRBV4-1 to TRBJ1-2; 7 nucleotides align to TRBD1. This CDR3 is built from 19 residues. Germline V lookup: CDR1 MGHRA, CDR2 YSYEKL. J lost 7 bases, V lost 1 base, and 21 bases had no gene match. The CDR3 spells CASSQVPGGRDMVLAGYTF. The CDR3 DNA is TGCGCCAGCAGCCAAGTTCCAGGGGGGCGCGATATGGTGCTCGCTGGCTACACCTTC.

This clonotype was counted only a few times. The CDR3 sequence is CASSYGTSGPEQYF. As DNA, the CDR3 is TGTGCCAGCAGCTACGGGACTAGCGGGCCCGAGCAGTACTTC. J is TRBJ2-7 and V is TRBV11-2; 12 nucleotides align to TRBD2. The germline V gene encodes CDR1 SGHAT and CDR2 FQNNGV. The length of the CDR3 is 14 residues. After removal of 4 bases from V and 6 bases from J, the junction contained 4 bases not matched to a gene.

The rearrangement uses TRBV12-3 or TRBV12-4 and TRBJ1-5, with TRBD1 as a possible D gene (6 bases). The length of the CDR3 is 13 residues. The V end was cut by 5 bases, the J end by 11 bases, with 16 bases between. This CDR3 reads CASSNQGIMAQHF. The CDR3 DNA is TGTGCCAGCAGTAATCAGGGGATTATGGCCCAGCATTTT.

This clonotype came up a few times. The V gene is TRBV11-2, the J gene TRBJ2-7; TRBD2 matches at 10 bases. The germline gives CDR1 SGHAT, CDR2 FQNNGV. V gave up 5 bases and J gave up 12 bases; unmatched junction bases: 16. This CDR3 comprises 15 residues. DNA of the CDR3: TGTGCCAGCAGCCGACCGGGACTAGCGAACCGGAGGCGGTACTTC. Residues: CASSRPGLANRRRYF.

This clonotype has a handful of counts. The chain's CDR3 is CSVRPVAPYNEQFF. The CDR3, as DNA: TGCAGCGTCCGCCCGGTAGCTCCCTACAATGAGCAGTTCTTC. The rearrangement uses TRBV29-1 and TRBJ2-1; D remains ambiguous. The CDR3 runs 14 residues. CDR1 and CDR2 (germline): SQVTM, ANQGSEA. V lost 6 bases and J 2 bases, leaving 14 bases between the germline ends.

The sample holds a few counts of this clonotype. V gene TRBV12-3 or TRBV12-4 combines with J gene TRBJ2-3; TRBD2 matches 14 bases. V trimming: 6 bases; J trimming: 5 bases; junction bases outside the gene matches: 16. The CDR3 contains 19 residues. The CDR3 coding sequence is TGTGCCAGCAGCCTAAGCACACCGGGACTAGCGGGAGTCGGAGATACGCAGTATTTT. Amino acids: CASSLSTPGLAGVGDTQYF.

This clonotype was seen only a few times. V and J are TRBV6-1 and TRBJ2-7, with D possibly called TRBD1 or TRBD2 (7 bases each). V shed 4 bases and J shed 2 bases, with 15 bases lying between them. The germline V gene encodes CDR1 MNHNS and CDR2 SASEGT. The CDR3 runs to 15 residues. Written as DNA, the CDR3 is TGTGCCAGCAGTGCCAGGGGGGGTATAACCTACGAGCAGTACTTC. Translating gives CASSARGGITYEQYF.

The DNA of the CDR3 is TGTGCCATCAGTGAAGCGGGACTAGCAGTACTAGCCAAAAACATTCAGTTCTTC. It encodes CAISEAGLAVLAKNIQFF. The chain uses TRBV10-3 and TRBJ2-1; 9 nucleotides align to TRBD2. V shed 3 bases, J shed 13 bases, and the junction held 22 bases outside the gene matches. CDR3 length: 18 residues. In germline, CDR1 is ENHRY, CDR2 SYGVKD.

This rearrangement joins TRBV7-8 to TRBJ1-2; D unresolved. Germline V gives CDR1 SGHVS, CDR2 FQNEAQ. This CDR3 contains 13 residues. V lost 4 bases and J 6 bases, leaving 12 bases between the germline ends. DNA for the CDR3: TGTGCCAGCAGCTATCCAGAAGGGCATGGCTACACCTTC. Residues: CASSYPEGHGYTF.

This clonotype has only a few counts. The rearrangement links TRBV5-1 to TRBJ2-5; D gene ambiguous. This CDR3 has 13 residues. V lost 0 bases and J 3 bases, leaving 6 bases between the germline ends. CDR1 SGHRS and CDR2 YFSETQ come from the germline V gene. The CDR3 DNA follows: TGCGCCAGCAGCTTGGTGGAAGAAGAGACCCAGTACTTC. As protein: CASSLVEEETQYF.

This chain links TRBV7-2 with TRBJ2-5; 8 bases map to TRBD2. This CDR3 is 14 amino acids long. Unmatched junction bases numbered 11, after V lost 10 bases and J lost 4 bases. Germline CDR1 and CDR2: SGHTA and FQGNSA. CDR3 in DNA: TGTGCCACAAAACTGGGGCTAGCGGGAGAGACCCAGTACTTC. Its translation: CATKLGLAGETQYF.